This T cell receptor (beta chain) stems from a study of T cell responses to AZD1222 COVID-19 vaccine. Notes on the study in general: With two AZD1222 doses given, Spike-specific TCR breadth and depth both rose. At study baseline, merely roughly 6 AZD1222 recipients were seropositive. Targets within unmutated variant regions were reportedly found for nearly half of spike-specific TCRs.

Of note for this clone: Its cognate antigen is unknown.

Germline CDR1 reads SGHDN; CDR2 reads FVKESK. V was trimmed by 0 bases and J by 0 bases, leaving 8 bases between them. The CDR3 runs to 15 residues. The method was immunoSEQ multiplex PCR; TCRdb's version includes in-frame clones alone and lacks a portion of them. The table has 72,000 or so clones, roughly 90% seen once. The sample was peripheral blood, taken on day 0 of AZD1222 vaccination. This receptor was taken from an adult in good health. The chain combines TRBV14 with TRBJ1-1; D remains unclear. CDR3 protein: CASSQDWTVNTEAFF. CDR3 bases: TGTGCCAGCAGCCAAGATTGGACTGTGAACACTGAAGCTTTCTTT.